A single sample gave rise to the 21 T cell receptor beta chains below, sequenced in a study of T cells in Graves' hyperthyroidism and ophthalmopathy. Amplification of TCR beta CDR3 regions used RNA as the template. First-round RT-PCR targeting the TCR CDR3 was performed with the HTBI primer set. TCRdb fed the multiplex PCR reads into MiXCR, producing one record per CDR3 protein. The data contain some 510,000 distinct CDR3 sequences, less than 25% of them singletons. Specimen: blood. These receptors were taken from a man between 18 and 29 years old with Graves' hyperthyroidism.

This clonotype has more than one count but fewer than ten. The gene calls are TRBV14 and TRBJ2-7; D remains ambiguous. The V end lost 1 base, the J end lost 3 bases, and 7 bases lay between the germline ends. The germline CDR1 and CDR2 sequences are SGHDN and FVKESK. The CDR3 consists of 13 residues. This CDR3 is CASSQVVDYEQYF. The CDR3 nucleotides read TGTGCCAGCAGCCAAGTGGTAGACTACGAGCAGTACTTC.

The V gene is TRBV6-5, the J gene TRBJ1-1; weak D call: TRBD1 (5 bases). The CDR3 contains 15 residues. Trimming stripped 2 bases from V and 5 bases from J, with 15 bases between. From germline, CDR1 is MNHEY and CDR2 SVGAGI. DNA for the CDR3: TGTGCCAGCAGTTACGATGGGACGGCGGTAACTGAAGCTTTCTTT. Protein sequence: CASSYDGTAVTEAFF.

This clonotype was counted many times. The V and J genes are TRBV27 and TRBJ2-7, with D hard to call. The CDR3 is made up of 14 amino acids. Trimming pared 2 bases from V and 5 bases from J, leaving 13 bases between. Germline loops: CDR1 MNHEY, CDR2 SMNVEV (reference sequence). The CDR3 DNA reads as TGTGCCAGCAGTTTACTAGAGGCGATGCACGAGCAGTACTTC. This sequence encodes CASSLLEAMHEQYF.

The CDR3 sequence is CASSLRGLDRDGNTGELFF. The DNA of the CDR3 is TGTGCCAGCAGCTTAAGGGGCCTCGATCGGGACGGCAACACCGGGGAGCTGTTTTTT. The V call is TRBV7-3, the J call TRBJ2-2; D tentatively fits TRBD1 or TRBD2 (5 bases each). Germline V gene data show CDR1 as SGHTA and CDR2 as FQGTGA. Trimming stripped 1 base from V and 2 bases from J, with 20 bases between. The CDR3 loop spans 19 amino acids.

The chain recombines TRBV6-1 with TRBJ1-2; maybe TRBD1 (6 bases). CDR1 and CDR2 (germline): MNHNS, SASEGT. The CDR3 contains 13 residues. The V and J ends lost 8 bases and 3 bases respectively, with 13 bases between them. The CDR3 reads CASDTGWDYGYTF. The CDR3 region has the DNA TGTGCCAGCGATACAGGGTGGGACTATGGCTACACCTTC.

In its sample, this clonotype was seen many times. CDR3 in amino acids: CASGGLLNYGYTF. The CDR3 DNA sequence: TGTGCCAGCGGGGGACTGCTGAACTATGGCTACACCTTC. The gene calls are TRBV12-3 or TRBV12-4 and TRBJ1-2; tentative D call: TRBD1 (5 bases). Trimming pared 8 bases from V and 2 bases from J, leaving 12 bases between. This CDR3 has 13 amino acids.

This clonotype was counted at least ten times. The genes are TRBV4-1 and TRBJ2-7; D is unresolved. From germline, CDR1 is MGHRA and CDR2 YSYEKL. CDR3 size: 11 residues. Between the trimmed V and J ends, which lost 2 bases and 8 bases, there was a span of 7 bases. DNA of the CDR3: TGCGCCAGCAGCCAAAACATGCAGCAGTACTTC. Amino acids: CASSQNMQQYF.

This chain joins TRBV30 and TRBJ1-1; TRBD1 aligns across 7 bases. The V segment lost 4 bases and the J segment 6 bases; nucleotides outside the gene matches: 11. In germline, CDR1 is GTSNPN, CDR2 SVGIG (reference sequence). The CDR3 is made up of 14 amino acids. The CDR3 loop is CAWKDIGTAPEAFF. CDR3 DNA sequence: TGTGCCTGGAAAGACATTGGGACAGCCCCTGAAGCTTTCTTT.

This clonotype came up many times. The V and J genes are TRBV7-9 and TRBJ1-1; no reliable D call. Between the trimmed V and J ends, which lost 4 bases and 1 base, there was a span of 16 bases. Germline V gene data show CDR1 as SEHNR and CDR2 as FQNEAQ (reference sequence). CDR3 size: 16 residues. CDR3: CASSSRAGLGNTEAFF. As DNA, the CDR3 is TGTGCCAGCAGCTCCCGGGCTGGGCTAGGGAACACTGAAGCTTTCTTT. The whole variable domain, remainder taken from reference TRBV7-9 and TRBJ1-1, is DTGVSQNPRHKITKRGQNVTFRCDPISEHNRLYWYRQTLGQGPEFLTYFQNEAQLEKSRLLSDRFSAERPKGSFSTLEIQRTEQGDSAMYLCASSSRAGLGNTEAFFGQGTRLTVV.

The chain couples TRBV6-2 or TRBV6-3 to TRBJ2-4; a weak D match, TRBD2 (6 bases). In germline, CDR1 is MNHEY, CDR2 SVGEGT. The CDR3 runs to 12 residues. V lost 5 bases, J lost 10 bases, and 12 bases lay in between. This chain's CDR3 is CASSRDSRIQYF. DNA of the CDR3: TGTGCCAGCAGTCGGGACTCCAGAATTCAGTACTTC.

This clonotype was counted ten times or more. The chain joins TRBV6-2 or TRBV6-3 to TRBJ2-5; perhaps TRBD2 as D (7 bases). Germline lookup yields CDR1 MNHEY and CDR2 SVGEGT. The CDR3 consists of 13 residues. V lost 2 bases and J lost 7, with 11 bases in between. The CDR3 DNA follows: TGTGCCAGCAGTTACGGGGGGGCGGCGACCCAGTACTTC. It specifies CASSYGGAATQYF.

This clonotype was detected ten times or more. This chain links TRBV6-5 with TRBJ1-1, with D possibly matching TRBD1 (5 bases). With 5 bases removed from V and 6 bases from J, the gap between germline ends came to 13 bases. Germline V gene sequence: CDR1 MNHEY, CDR2 SVGAGI. The CDR3 covers 13 residues. The CDR3: CASSPNGGAEAFF. The CDR3 coding sequence is TGTGCCAGCAGTCCCAACGGGGGGGCTGAAGCTTTCTTT.

This clonotype was detected many times. The J gene is TRBJ2-5, the V gene TRBV11-2; 9 bases line up with TRBD1. The CDR3 is 16 residues long. Trimming took 0 bases from V and 7 from J; bases not matched to a gene: 9. Germline lookup yields CDR1 SGHAT and CDR2 FQNNGV. CDR3 protein: CASSLDLEQGARTQYF. CDR3 coding DNA: TGTGCCAGCAGCTTAGACCTCGAACAGGGGGCGAGGACCCAGTACTTC.

Of note for this clonotype: The junction departs from germline at one end; a sequencing error may be responsible. J is TRBJ2-7 and V is TRBV2, with D perhaps matching TRBD1 (6 bases). This CDR3 contains 15 residues. Germline V gene sequence: CDR1 SNHLY, CDR2 FYNNEI. The DNA for the CDR3 is TGTGCCAGCAGTGAACGGGACATAACCTCCTACGATCAGTACTTC. Translating it yields CASSERDITSYDQYF. Full variable domain (outside the CDR3, taken from reference TRBV2 and TRBJ2-7): EPEVTQTPSHQVTQMGQEVILRCVPISNHLYFYWYRQILGQKVEFLVSFYNNEISEKSEIFDDQFSVERPDGSNFTLKIRSTKLEDSAMYFCASSERDITSYDQYFGPGTRLTVT.

This clonotype was seen more than once but under ten times. The J gene is TRBJ1-6, the V gene TRBV20-1, with unresolved D. This CDR3 spans 14 amino acids. The V gene lost 4 bases and the J gene lost 8 bases, with 15 bases spanning the gap. Germline V gives CDR1 DFQATT, CDR2 SNEGSKA (reference sequence). The DNA of the CDR3 is TGCAGTGCTAATAACCGTTTAGGGCATTCACCCCTCCACTTT. Translated, it gives CSANNRLGHSPLHF.

The rearrangement uses TRBV19 and TRBJ1-5; D unclear. This CDR3 comprises 12 residues. Germline V lookup: CDR1 LNHDA, CDR2 SQIVND (reference sequence). The V end lost 4 bases, the J end lost 5 bases, and 6 bases lay between the germline ends. CDR3 nucleotides: TGTGCCAGTAGTACATTTGATCAGCCCCAGCATTTT. The encoded protein is CASSTFDQPQHF.

This clonotype was seen repeatedly, ten times or more. The V gene is TRBV12-3 or TRBV12-4, the J gene TRBJ2-5; 7 bases are a match to TRBD2. This CDR3 contains 14 residues. J lost 3 bases, V lost 5 bases, and 6 bases had no gene match. The CDR3 nucleotides read TGTGCCAGCAGTGACCCGGGGGGTAAAGAGACCCAGTACTTC. As protein: CASSDPGGKETQYF.

V and J are TRBV2 and TRBJ2-1; D is ambiguous. With 2 bases removed from V and 0 bases from J, the gap between germline ends came to 11 bases. The CDR3 has 16 residues. Germline V gene lookup returns CDR1 SNHLY and CDR2 FYNNEI. The CDR3 sequence: CASSEISLSSYNEQFF. DNA of the CDR3: TGTGCCAGCAGTGAAATATCCCTGAGCTCCTACAATGAGCAGTTCTTC. Variable domain in full (rest from reference TRBV2 and TRBJ2-1): EPEVTQTPSHQVTQMGQEVILRCVPISNHLYFYWYRQILGQKVEFLVSFYNNEISEKSEIFDDQFSVERPDGSNFTLKIRSTKLEDSAMYFCASSEISLSSYNEQFFGPGTRLTVL.

This clonotype was seen just once. The junction differs from germline at one of its ends, possibly a read error. The chain carries TRBV5-1 and TRBJ2-7; D is unclear. Germline V gene lookup returns CDR1 SGHRS and CDR2 YFSETQ. This CDR3 is 14 amino acids long. The CDR3 protein is CASCLAAEPSEQYF. In DNA, the CDR3 is TGCGCCAGCTGCTTGGCAGCAGAACCGAGCGAGCAGTACTTC. Complete variable domain (other parts from reference TRBV5-1 and TRBJ2-7): KAGVTQTPRYLIKTRGQQVTLSCSPISGHRSVSWYQQTPGQGLQFLFEYFSETQRNKGNFPGRFSGRQFSNSRSEMNVSTLELGDSALYLCASCLAAEPSEQYFGPGTRLTVT.

This clonotype was found many times. The chain combines TRBV6-1 with TRBJ2-2; the D is unclear. With 7 bases removed from V and 1 base from J, the gap between germline ends came to 10 bases. This CDR3 is built from 14 residues. In germline, CDR1 is MNHNS, CDR2 SASEGT. The CDR3 spells CASTHGQNTGELFF. The CDR3 DNA is TGTGCCAGCACCCACGGGCAGAACACCGGGGAGCTGTTTTTT.

This clonotype was found a few times. J is TRBJ2-2 and V is TRBV15; 9 bases map to TRBD2. Germline assignment: CDR1 LNHNV and CDR2 YYDKDF (reference sequence). This CDR3 region has 16 residues. Unmatched junction bases numbered 11, after V lost 5 bases and J lost 7 bases. The CDR3 DNA follows: TGTGCCACCAGCCCTCTCGCGGGGGGGCCGATCGGGGAGCTGTTTTTT. Its protein is CATSPLAGGPIGELFF.